This T cell receptor beta chain derives from a study of sequential checkpoint blockade in melanoma (dated by TCRdb to the late 2010s). Some background on the complete study: In a 1:1 randomization, patients received either first-line nivolumab then ipilimumab (arm A) or ipilimumab then nivolumab (arm B). Maintenance nivolumab came after both trial sequences. General study outcomes and caveats: Validation of the response-prediction model combining TCR metrics and mutation burden is needed in larger, independent patient cohorts.

The immunoSEQ Assay was used to immunosequence TCRbeta CDR3 regions from genomic DNA. Before high-throughput sequencing, the genomic DNA was amplified using bias-controlled multiplex PCR. In the paper's pipeline: To quantify the absolute abundance of each unique TCRbeta CDR3 region, the sequences were collapsed and filtered. Clonality was defined as 1 minus Pielou's evenness and was calculated using productive rearrangements only. A previously published method was used to identify clones whose frequencies were significantly greater in on-treatment samples than in baseline samples. As stored in TCRdb, this immuneACCESS dataset retains in-frame rearrangements with V and J assigned. A fraction of the clones does not appear; measured against another copy, unresolved V genes explain less than half of the discrepancy, and the remainder lacks a known reason. V and J calls and clone size are those listed in that table; D and trimming were worked out from the DNA. In this sample the table shows tens of thousands of clones, around 65% of which occur a single time. The top ten clonotypes cover roughly a fifth of the sample.

This specimen's treatment or condition label, interpreted: randomized to nivolumab then ipilimumab (arm A) or the reverse (arm B). No trial patient had received prior DNA-damaging chemotherapy. On a FACS Aria II flow cytometer, live CD3+CD8+ cells that were negative for CD19 and CD56 were sorted from thawed PBMCs. The samples were obtained from melanoma patients enrolled in CheckMate 064, an open-label, randomized phase II trial testing sequential checkpoint blockade. Peripheral blood mononuclear cells were collected by leukapheresis, purified using Ficoll-Paque, and frozen in human serum containing roughly 9.4% DMSO. Immediately after sorting, the purity of the sorted blood CD3+CD8+ cells was confirmed to be >98%, and DNA was then extracted. A distance of 11 bases separates the germline ends of V and J, which lose 5 bases and 0 bases respectively. The CDR3, cysteine through phenylalanine, is 15 amino acids long. Only the CDR3 DNA stays, 45 bases, in frame from base 1. From the germline V gene, CDR1 is MRHNA and CDR2 is SNTAGT.

Remarks on this clone: Its antigen target is currently unknown. No clone much larger than this one lies a single base away; base qualities are absent.

The V and J genes are TRBV6-4 and TRBJ2-1; perhaps TRBD1 is the D gene, with 6 bases matching. This receptor was obtained from a human donor with melanoma. The material was CD8+ T cells sorted from blood (inferred from file names), obtained from a patient given nivolumab and ipilimumab in sequence. The CDR3 reads as follows: CASSSGQSSYNEQFF. At the DNA level, the sequence is TGTGCCAGCAGTTCCGGACAGAGCTCCTACAATGAGCAGTTCTTC.